The source of this T cell receptor (beta chain) is a study of T cell changes during pregnancy in multiple sclerosis. Sequencing was performed with immunoSEQ multiplex PCR; in TCRdb, only in-frame clones are kept and a portion is missing. Found here are 90,000 or so clones, approximately 95% of them singletons; the top ten hold about 1.7%. This CDR3 region has 14 residues. The junction had 6 bases not matched to a gene; V was cut back by 3 bases and J by 4 bases. Germline V gives CDR1 MDHEN, CDR2 SYDVKM. This chain connects TRBV28 to TRBJ2-7, with 7 bases that match TRBD1. This sequence originates from a female donor in good health, enrolled as a control in a pregnancy study. The sequences come from peripheral blood, collected after pregnancy. CDR3 sequence reads: CASSFLQGSYEQYF. CDR3 DNA: TGTGCCAGCAGTTTCTTACAGGGGTCGTACGAGCAGTACTTC.